These 12 T cell receptor beta chains were sequenced from one sample in a study of T cells after yellow fever vaccination. TCRdb reprocessed the 5' RACE reads with MiXCR, giving one entry per CDR3 protein. The sample includes more than 450,000 distinct CDR3 sequences, 20% to 25% of them seen just once. The material sequenced was PBMCs, taken 20 to 25 days after the first yellow fever vaccination. All receptors come from a young man who received the YFV17D yellow fever vaccine.

The CDR3 protein is CASSVSQDNSPLHF. CDR3 DNA sequence: TGTGCCAGCAGCGTGAGTCAAGATAATTCACCCCTCCACTTT. The V gene is TRBV9, the J gene TRBJ1-6; the D is unclear. The CDR3 extends over 14 amino acids. Germline V gene sequence: CDR1 SGDLS, CDR2 YYNGEE. Trimming removed 2 bases at V and 5 bases at J, with 8 bases between.

The chain employs TRBV7-9 and TRBJ2-3; either TRBD1 or TRBD2 may fit D (5 bases each). This CDR3 spans 12 amino acids. V was clipped by 8 bases and J by 4 bases, with 10 bases between them. Per germline, CDR1 SEHNR and CDR2 FQNEAQ (reference sequence). CDR3 region: CASDGGPDTQYF. The CDR3, as DNA: TGTGCCAGCGATGGGGGACCAGATACGCAGTATTTT.

A few counts support this clonotype. The CDR3 protein is CASSQTGYNEQFF. CDR3 DNA sequence: TGTGCCAGCTCACAAACAGGATACAATGAGCAGTTCTTC. This chain joins TRBV18 and TRBJ2-1; TRBD1 might be the D (5 bases). The CDR3 has 13 amino acids. Germline CDR1 is KGHSH and CDR2 is LQKENI. The V end was cut by 4 bases, the J end by 4 bases, with 8 bases between.

The chain is built from TRBV20-1 and TRBJ1-3; weak D call: TRBD1 (6 bases). CDR3 size: 12 residues. Trimming took 6 bases from V and 4 from J, leaving 10 bases between them. Germline CDR1 reads DFQATT; CDR2 reads SNEGSKA (reference sequence). The CDR3 here is CSAGGSGNTIYF. The CDR3 nucleotides are TGCAGTGCAGGGGGGTCAGGAAACACCATATATTTT.

In nucleotides, the CDR3 is TGCGCCAGCAGCTTGTATGGGACAGGGGTCGGGTACTCTGGAAACACCATATATTTT. This encodes CASSLYGTGVGYSGNTIYF. This chain joins TRBV5-1 and TRBJ1-3; 10 positions agree with TRBD1. After removal of 1 base from V and 0 bases from J, the junction contained 10 bases not matched to a gene. The CDR3 contains 19 residues. Germline CDR1 reads SGHRS; CDR2 reads YFSETQ.

This clonotype was seen only a few times. The chain carries TRBV13 and TRBJ2-7, with a tentative D call TRBD2 (6 bases). The length of the CDR3 is 13 residues. Trimming took off 8 bases at V and 7 bases at J, with 18 bases between the two ends. Germline V gives CDR1 PRHDT, CDR2 FYEKMQ (reference sequence). For the CDR3, the DNA is TGTGCCAGCTCACCGGGGGTCGGGGTGGAGCAGTACGTC. As protein: CASSPGVGVEQYV.

The V gene is TRBV5-1, the J gene TRBJ2-6; D perhaps matches TRBD2 (6 bases). Trimming left V 2 bases short and J 4 bases short, with 19 bases between. CDR3 length: 18 residues. From germline, CDR1 is SGHRS and CDR2 YFSETQ. The CDR3 loop reads CASSLAGTGYGGANVLTF. The CDR3 DNA follows: TGCGCCAGCAGCTTAGCCGGGACTGGTTACGGCGGGGCCAACGTCCTGACTTTC.

In its sample, this clonotype was seen a few times. The chain joins TRBV20-1 to TRBJ1-3, with D perhaps TRBD1 (6 bases). V shed 6 bases and J shed 2 bases, with 11 bases lying between them. The germline CDR1 and CDR2 sequences are DFQATT and SNEGSKA (reference sequence). The CDR3 consists of 13 residues. The CDR3 reads CSANEGAGNTIYF. The DNA for the CDR3 is TGCAGTGCCAATGAGGGGGCTGGAAACACCATATATTTT.

The rearrangement joins TRBV4-1 to TRBJ2-1; no firm D call. The V end was cut by 1 base, the J end by 5 bases, with 6 bases between. The CDR3 consists of 13 residues. Germline-derived CDR1 and CDR2 are MGHRA and YSYEKL. The CDR3 protein is CASSQALNNEQFF. For the CDR3, the DNA is TGCGCCAGCAGCCAAGCACTGAACAATGAGCAGTTCTTC.

This chain joins TRBV20-1 and TRBJ2-7, with D tentatively TRBD1 (5 bases). V lost 0 bases, J lost 2 bases, and 8 bases lay in between. The germline gives CDR1 DFQATT, CDR2 SNEGSKA (reference sequence). The CDR3 runs 13 residues. CDR3 loop: CSARDPGTYEQYV. The CDR3 bases are TGCAGTGCTAGAGACCCAGGGACCTACGAGCAGTACGTC.

In its sample, this clonotype was seen a few times. The rearrangement links TRBV4-1 to TRBJ2-1; TRBD1 matches 7 bases. Germline V gene sequence: CDR1 MGHRA, CDR2 YSYEKL. The CDR3 runs 16 residues. The V and J ends lost 0 bases and 10 bases, in that order; junction bases with no gene match: 12. CDR3 DNA sequence: TGCGCCAGCAGCCAAGATGGAGGACAGGTAATCGGGGAGCAGTTCTTC. Its protein product is CASSQDGGQVIGEQFF.

The table lists this clonotype with a few counts. The chain is built from TRBV14 and TRBJ2-7; TRBD2 agrees at 12 bases. The CDR3 runs 16 residues. V was pared by 3 bases and J by 3 bases, with 6 bases of the junction left unmatched. Germline lookup yields CDR1 SGHDN and CDR2 FVKESK. CDR3 coding DNA: TGTGCCAGCAGCCAGGGGGTGACTAGCGGGGGCTACGAGCAGTACTTC. It yields the protein CASSQGVTSGGYEQYF.